A single sample is the source of the 24 T cell receptor beta chains below, sequenced in a study of chronic HIV infection and antiretroviral therapy. TCRdb itself ran the 5' RACE reads through MiXCR, one entry per CDR3 protein. The table includes about 48,000 distinct CDR3 sequences, about 18% detected once. What was sequenced was peripheral blood. The receptors come from an adult who had HIV and had not received antiretroviral therapy, or was an uninfected healthy control (not recorded which).

This clonotype was found a few times. The chain couples TRBV9 to TRBJ1-6; D gene uncertain. The CDR3 length is 13 residues. From germline, CDR1 is SGDLS and CDR2 YYNGEE. Trimming took off 0 bases at V and 14 bases at J, with 12 bases between the two ends. This CDR3 is CASSVEPARSLHF. CDR3 bases: TGTGCCAGCAGCGTAGAACCGGCCCGGTCCCTCCACTTT.

This clonotype appeared a single time. The chain has TRBV29-1 and TRBJ2-2; D gene ambiguous. Trimming shortened V by 6 bases and J by 6 bases, and 11 bases separated the two germline ends. From germline, CDR1 is SQVTM and CDR2 ANQGSEA. This CDR3 comprises 12 residues. The CDR3 sequence: CSVARDPGELFF. The CDR3 region has the DNA TGCAGCGTCGCACGAGATCCCGGGGAGCTGTTTTTT.

This chain connects TRBV9 to TRBJ2-3; 8 nucleotides agree with TRBD1. Germline values: CDR1 SGDLS, CDR2 YYNGEE. V shed 0 bases and J 2 bases; nucleotides not matched to a gene: 8. The CDR3 loop spans 17 amino acids. CDR3 protein: CASSVVGQDGITDTQYF. In nucleotides, the CDR3 is TGTGCCAGCAGCGTAGTGGGACAGGATGGGATCACAGATACGCAGTATTTT.

This clonotype was counted a few times. The chain recombines TRBV13 with TRBJ2-1; TRBD2 matches 14 bases. V dropped 5 bases and J dropped 9; count of bases not matched to a gene: 15. Germline V CDR1 and CDR2: PRHDT, FYEKMQ (reference sequence). The CDR3 extends over 18 amino acids. The CDR3 coding sequence is TGTGCCAGCAGCCCCGTTGCGTTGGGGACTAGCGGGAGAAGTGAGCAGTTCTTC. Protein: CASSPVALGTSGRSEQFF.

This clonotype has only a few counts. The chain is built from TRBV28 and TRBJ2-7, with D perhaps TRBD1 (6 bases). This CDR3 has 13 amino acids. Germline V CDR1 and CDR2: MDHEN, SYDVKM. Trimming cost V 6 bases and J 1 base, with 10 bases left between them. The CDR3 DNA reads as TGTGCCAGCAGACAAGACAGGTCCTACGAGCAGTACTTC. Translation gives CASRQDRSYEQYF.

V usage is TRBV24-1 and J usage is TRBJ2-6, with 8 bases identical to TRBD1. CDR1 is KGHDR, CDR2 SFDVKD, per germline. The junction had 2 bases not matched to a gene; V was cut back by 1 base and J by 1 base. This CDR3 is built from 17 residues. The CDR3 bases are TGTGCCACCAGTGATTTTGACAGGGGTTCTGGGGCCAACGTCCTGACTTTC. It translates to CATSDFDRGSGANVLTF.

V is TRBV4-2 and J is TRBJ2-5, with 7 bases aligning to TRBD2. Germline loops: CDR1 LGHNA, CDR2 YNFKEQ. J lost 2 bases, V lost 3 bases, and 3 bases had no gene match. This CDR3 comprises 14 residues. The CDR3 sequence: CASSHPSGQETQYF. The CDR3 bases are TGTGCCAGCAGCCATCCTAGCGGACAAGAGACCCAGTACTTC.

Comment on this clonotype: One junction end disagrees with the germline gene, perhaps due to a read error. V is TRBV15 and J is TRBJ2-3, with a weak D call TRBD1 (5 bases). The germline CDR1 and CDR2 sequences are LNHNV and YYDKDF (reference sequence). This CDR3 comprises 13 residues. CDR3 in amino acids: CATSRDRADMQYF. DNA for the CDR3: TGTGCCACCAGCAGAGACAGGGCAGATATGCAGTATTTT. The full variable domain, with the rest looked up from reference TRBV15 and TRBJ2-3, is DAMVIQNPRYQVTQFGKPVTLSCSQTLNHNVMYWYQQKSSQAPKLLFHYYDKDFNNEADTPDNFQSRRPNTSFCFLDIRSPGLGDTAMYLCATSRDRADMQYFGPGTRLTVL.

The genes are TRBV11-2 and TRBJ2-3; 7 positions match TRBD2. The CDR3 has 17 residues. In germline, CDR1 is SGHAT, CDR2 FQNNGV. Losses at the gene ends were 5 bases for V and 2 bases for J; bases not matched to a gene: 13. The CDR3 sequence is CASSVFLAEPNTDTQYF. The CDR3 nucleotides read TGTGCCAGCAGCGTTTTTCTAGCGGAACCGAACACAGATACGCAGTATTTT.

This clonotype was seen more than once but under ten times. The chain links TRBV4-1 to TRBJ1-5, with D tentatively TRBD1 (5 bases). V shed 0 bases and J shed 0 bases, with 6 bases lying between them. The germline gives CDR1 MGHRA, CDR2 YSYEKL. This CDR3 is built from 15 residues. The CDR3 is CASSQDGTSNQPQHF. The CDR3 coding sequence is TGCGCCAGCAGCCAAGATGGGACTAGCAATCAGCCCCAGCATTTT.

The chain employs TRBV4-2 and TRBJ2-2; D possibly corresponds to TRBD2 (6 bases). Trimming removed 6 bases at V and 0 bases at J, with 11 bases between. The CDR3 consists of 15 residues. Germline CDR1 is LGHNA and CDR2 is YNFKEQ. The CDR3, as DNA: TGTGCCAGCAGTTATTGGGGGGCGAACACCGGGGAGCTGTTTTTT. Amino acid sequence: CASSYWGANTGELFF.

The V call is TRBV28, the J call TRBJ1-1; D might be TRBD1 (5 bases). Trimming left V 4 bases short and J 7 bases short, with 13 bases between. Germline V gives CDR1 MDHEN, CDR2 SYDVKM. This CDR3 spans 13 amino acids. This chain's CDR3 is CASSSGWGYEAFF. For the CDR3, the DNA is TGTGCCAGCAGTTCCGGCTGGGGCTATGAAGCTTTCTTT.

The CDR3 here is CSVEGKGNTEAFF. As DNA, the CDR3 is TGCAGCGTTGAAGGCAAGGGGAACACTGAAGCTTTCTTT. J is TRBJ1-1 and V is TRBV29-1; D unclear. CDR3 length equals 13 residues. The V and J ends lost 1 base and 1 base respectively, with 7 bases between them. Germline V gene data show CDR1 as SQVTM and CDR2 as ANQGSEA.

The chain has TRBV11-2 and TRBJ1-5; maybe TRBD1 (5 bases). The CDR3 has 16 amino acids. V was trimmed by 1 base and J by 0 bases, leaving 10 bases between them. Germline V gene data show CDR1 as SGHAT and CDR2 as FQNNGV. The CDR3 nucleotides read TGTGCCAGCAGCTTAGGGCAGGGTTATAGCAATCAGCCCCAGCATTTT. Protein: CASSLGQGYSNQPQHF.

This chain joins TRBV4-1 and TRBJ2-1, with TRBD2 matching over 10 bases. From germline, CDR1 is MGHRA and CDR2 YSYEKL. The CDR3 consists of 15 residues. The V and J ends lost 4 bases and 6 bases, in that order; junction bases with no gene match: 6. In DNA, the CDR3 is TGCGCCAGCAGCCCGCTAGCGGGAGATACCAATGAGCAGTTCTTC. It encodes CASSPLAGDTNEQFF.

This chain uses TRBV4-1 with TRBJ1-2; D is unresolved. The CDR3 length is 14 residues. CDR1 is MGHRA and CDR2 is YSYEKL in the germline V gene. Trimming stripped 0 bases from V and 8 bases from J, with 13 bases between. CDR3 sequence (DNA): TGCGCCAGCAGCCAAGAGTCCCCCGGCTGGGGCTACACCTTC. It specifies CASSQESPGWGYTF.

A few counts support this clonotype. CDR3 DNA sequence: TGCGCCAGCAGCCTTCATACAGGGATTGAAGCTTTCTTT. Translated: CASSLHTGIEAFF. V usage is TRBV4-1 and J usage is TRBJ1-1, with D tentatively TRBD1 (6 bases). The CDR3 length is 13 residues. Germline V lookup: CDR1 MGHRA, CDR2 YSYEKL. V was pared by 4 bases and J by 7 bases, with 13 bases between.

The CDR3 region is CASGSRWDEQFF. For the CDR3, the DNA is TGTGCTAGTGGTTCCCGTTGGGATGAGCAGTTCTTC. The J gene is TRBJ2-1, the V gene TRBV12-5; D unclear. The CDR3 runs 12 residues. Germline CDR1 LGHNT, CDR2 FRNRAP. Trimming shortened V by 4 bases and J by 8 bases, and 9 bases separated the two germline ends.

This clonotype showed up just a few times. The rearrangement links TRBV28 to TRBJ2-4, with D perhaps matching TRBD2 (6 bases). Trimming removed 1 base at V and 2 bases at J, with 15 bases between. This CDR3 spans 17 amino acids. Germline V lookup: CDR1 MDHEN, CDR2 SYDVKM. The CDR3 is CASSLFKEGGTKNIQYF. CDR3 nucleotides: TGTGCCAGCAGTTTATTTAAGGAGGGTGGAACCAAAAACATTCAGTACTTC. Based on the CDR3 plus reference TRBV28 and TRBJ2-4, the full variable domain is DVKVTQSSRYLVKRTGEKVFLECVQDMDHENMFWYRQDPGLGLRLIYFSYDVKMKEKGDIPEGYSVSREKKERFSLILESASTNQTSMYLCASSLFKEGGTKNIQYFGAGTRLSVL.

This clonotype was counted between two and nine times. The chain is built from TRBV9 and TRBJ2-7, with 10 bases fitting TRBD1. J lost 3 bases, V lost 4 bases, and 4 bases had no gene match. CDR3 length: 14 residues. Germline V lookup: CDR1 SGDLS, CDR2 YYNGEE. The CDR3 DNA is TGTGCCAGCAGCCCCTGGACAGGGGGCTACGAGCAGTACTTC. Residues: CASSPWTGGYEQYF. Full variable domain (outside the CDR3, taken from reference TRBV9 and TRBJ2-7): DSGVTQTPKHLITATGQRVTLRCSPRSGDLSVYWYQQSLDQGLQFLIQYYNGEERAKGNILERFSAQQFPDLHSELNLSSLELGDSALYFCASSPWTGGYEQYFGPGTRLTVT.

This clonotype has at least ten counts. J is TRBJ2-3 and V is TRBV5-4, with 8 bases identical to TRBD2. Germline trimming cut 1 base from V and 2 bases from J; bases unmatched to any gene: 6. Germline CDR1 is SGHNT and CDR2 is YYREEE (reference sequence). The CDR3 covers 16 residues. As DNA, the CDR3 is TGTGCCAGCAGCTTGCGAACTAGCGGTATCACAGATACGCAGTATTTT. Amino acids: CASSLRTSGITDTQYF.

The V call is TRBV4-1, the J call TRBJ2-3; weak D call: TRBD2 (5 bases). Germline loops: CDR1 MGHRA, CDR2 YSYEKL. CDR3 length equals 15 residues. V shed 0 bases and J shed 2 bases, with 9 bases lying between them. The chain's CDR3 is CASSQETTDTDTQYF. In DNA, the CDR3 is TGCGCCAGCAGCCAAGAGACTACCGACACAGATACGCAGTATTTT.

The J gene is TRBJ1-2, the V gene TRBV28; 8 nucleotides line up with TRBD1. Germline V gene sequence: CDR1 MDHEN, CDR2 SYDVKM. The CDR3 contains 15 residues. J lost 4 bases, V lost 5 bases, and 9 bases had no gene match. The CDR3 nucleotides read TGTGCCAGCAGTCAGGCTGGTACAGGGGGCTATGGCTACACCTTC. It codes for CASSQAGTGGYGYTF.

There are a few counts of this clonotype. The chain uses TRBV7-2 and TRBJ2-1; 8 nucleotides match TRBD2. Germline-derived CDR1 and CDR2 are SGHTA and FQGNSA. This CDR3 has 15 amino acids. Losses at the gene ends were 2 bases for V and 2 bases for J; bases not matched to a gene: 2. The CDR3 spells CASSLTSGTYNEQFF. DNA of the CDR3: TGTGCCAGCAGCTTAACTAGCGGCACCTACAATGAGCAGTTCTTC.